This T cell receptor beta chain originates from a study of T cell changes during pregnancy in multiple sclerosis. This clone appeared once. The CDR3 extends over 15 amino acids. V was pared by 4 bases and J by 2 bases, with 4 bases of the junction left unmatched. From germline, CDR1 is SGHTS and CDR2 YDEGEE. The repertoire was sequenced with immunoSEQ multiplex PCR; TCRdb's copy has only in-frame clones and lacks some. The data show some 64,000 clones, with 90% seen just once and 3.3% held by the top ten. This clonotype was obtained from a female donor in good health, enrolled as a control in a pregnancy study. This material consisted of peripheral blood, taken in the first trimester of pregnancy. The chain employs TRBV5-8 and TRBJ2-7, with 12 bases identical to TRBD2. CDR3 bases: TGTGCCAGCAGCCTTCGACTAGCGGGAGCCTACGAGCAGTACTTC. Protein: CASSLRLAGAYEQYF.